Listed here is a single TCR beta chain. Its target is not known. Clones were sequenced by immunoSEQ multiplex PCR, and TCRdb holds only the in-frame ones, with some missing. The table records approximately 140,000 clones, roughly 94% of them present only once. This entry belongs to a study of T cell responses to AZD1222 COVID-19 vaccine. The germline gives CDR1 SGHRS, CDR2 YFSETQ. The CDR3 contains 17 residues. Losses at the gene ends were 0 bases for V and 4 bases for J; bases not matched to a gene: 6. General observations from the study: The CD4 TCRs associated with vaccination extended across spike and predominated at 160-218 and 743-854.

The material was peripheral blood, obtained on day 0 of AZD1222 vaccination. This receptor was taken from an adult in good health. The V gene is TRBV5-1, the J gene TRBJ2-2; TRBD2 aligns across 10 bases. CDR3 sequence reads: CASSLVGRTSGTGELFF. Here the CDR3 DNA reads TGCGCCAGCAGCTTGGTAGGAAGGACTAGCGGCACCGGGGAGCTGTTTTTT.